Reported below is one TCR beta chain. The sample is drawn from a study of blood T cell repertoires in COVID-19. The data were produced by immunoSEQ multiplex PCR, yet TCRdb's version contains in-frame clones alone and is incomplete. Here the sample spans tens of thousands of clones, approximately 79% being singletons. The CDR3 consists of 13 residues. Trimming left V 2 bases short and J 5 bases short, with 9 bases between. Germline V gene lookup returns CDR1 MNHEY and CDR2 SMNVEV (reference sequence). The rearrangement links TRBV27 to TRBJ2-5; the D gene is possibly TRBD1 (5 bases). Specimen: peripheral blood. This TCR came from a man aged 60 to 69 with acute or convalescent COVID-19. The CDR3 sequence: CASSLHRGETQYF. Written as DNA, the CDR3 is TGTGCCAGCAGTTTACATAGGGGTGAGACCCAGTACTTC.